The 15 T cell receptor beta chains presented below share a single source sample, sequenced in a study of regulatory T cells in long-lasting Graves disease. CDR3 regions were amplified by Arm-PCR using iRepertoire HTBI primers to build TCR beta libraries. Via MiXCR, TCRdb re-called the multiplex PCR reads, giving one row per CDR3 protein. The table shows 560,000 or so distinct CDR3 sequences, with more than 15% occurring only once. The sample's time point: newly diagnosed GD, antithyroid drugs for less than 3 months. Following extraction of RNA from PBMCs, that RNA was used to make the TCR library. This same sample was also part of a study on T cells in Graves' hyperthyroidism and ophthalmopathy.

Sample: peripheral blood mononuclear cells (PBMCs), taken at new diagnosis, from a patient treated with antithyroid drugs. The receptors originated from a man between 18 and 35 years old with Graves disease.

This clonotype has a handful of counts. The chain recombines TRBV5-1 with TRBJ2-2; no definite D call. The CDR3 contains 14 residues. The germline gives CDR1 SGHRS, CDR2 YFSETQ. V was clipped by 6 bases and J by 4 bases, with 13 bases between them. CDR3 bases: TGCGCCAGCATGAAGGCAGTGAGCACCGGGGAGCTGTTTTTT. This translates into CASMKAVSTGELFF.

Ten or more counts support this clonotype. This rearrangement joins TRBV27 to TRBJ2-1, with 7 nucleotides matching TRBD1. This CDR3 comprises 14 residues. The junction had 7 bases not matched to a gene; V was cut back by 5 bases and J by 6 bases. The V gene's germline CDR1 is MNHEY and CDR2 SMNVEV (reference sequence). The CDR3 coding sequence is TGTGCCAGCAGTGCCGGGACAGAGGTCAATGAGCAGTTCTTC. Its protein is CASSAGTEVNEQFF.

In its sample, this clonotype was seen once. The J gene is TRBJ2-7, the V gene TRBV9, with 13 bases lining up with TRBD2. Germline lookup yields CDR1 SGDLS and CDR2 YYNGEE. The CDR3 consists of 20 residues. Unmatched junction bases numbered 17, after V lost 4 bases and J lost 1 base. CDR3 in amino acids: CASSITWTSGSGDSSYEQYF. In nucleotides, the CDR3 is TGTGCCAGCAGCATCACCTGGACTAGCGGGAGCGGCGATTCTTCCTACGAGCAGTACTTC.

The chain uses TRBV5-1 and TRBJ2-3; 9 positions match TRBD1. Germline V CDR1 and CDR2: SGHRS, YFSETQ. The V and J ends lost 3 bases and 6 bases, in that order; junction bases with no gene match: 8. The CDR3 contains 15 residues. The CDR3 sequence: CASSSNGQGYDTQYF. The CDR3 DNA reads TGCGCCAGCAGCTCGAACGGACAGGGGTACGATACGCAGTATTTT.

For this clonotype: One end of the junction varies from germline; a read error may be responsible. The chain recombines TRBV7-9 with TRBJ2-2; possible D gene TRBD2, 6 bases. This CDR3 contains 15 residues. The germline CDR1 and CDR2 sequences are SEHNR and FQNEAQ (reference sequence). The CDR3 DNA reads TGTGTCAGCAGCCCGACTAGAGGGGCCACCGGGGAGCTGTTTTTT. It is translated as CVSSPTRGATGELFF.

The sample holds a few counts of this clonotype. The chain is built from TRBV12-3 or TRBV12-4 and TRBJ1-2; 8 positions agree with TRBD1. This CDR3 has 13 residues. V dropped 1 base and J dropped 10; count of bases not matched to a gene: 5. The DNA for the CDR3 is TGTGCCAGCAGTTTAGGGGCAGGGGGCGCCTACACCTTC. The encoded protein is CASSLGAGGAYTF.

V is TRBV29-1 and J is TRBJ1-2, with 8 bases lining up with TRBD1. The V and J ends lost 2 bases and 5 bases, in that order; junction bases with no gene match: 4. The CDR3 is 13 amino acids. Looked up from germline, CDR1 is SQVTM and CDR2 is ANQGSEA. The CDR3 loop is CSVEWYRGYGYTF. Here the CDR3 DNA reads TGCAGCGTTGAATGGTACAGGGGGTATGGCTACACCTTC.

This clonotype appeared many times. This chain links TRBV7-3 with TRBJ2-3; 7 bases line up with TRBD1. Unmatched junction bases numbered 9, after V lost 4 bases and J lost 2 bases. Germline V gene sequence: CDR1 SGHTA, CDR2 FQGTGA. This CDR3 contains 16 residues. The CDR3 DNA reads TGTGCCAGCAGCTCAGAAAACAGGGGAAACACAGATACGCAGTATTTT. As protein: CASSSENRGNTDTQYF.

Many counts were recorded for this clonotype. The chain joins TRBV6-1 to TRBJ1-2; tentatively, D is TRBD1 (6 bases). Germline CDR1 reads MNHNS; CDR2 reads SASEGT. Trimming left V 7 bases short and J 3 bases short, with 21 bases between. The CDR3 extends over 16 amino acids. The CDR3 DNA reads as TGTGCCAGCACCTCCTTAGGAGGGGGATTAGACTATGGCTACACCTTC. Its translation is CASTSLGGGLDYGYTF.

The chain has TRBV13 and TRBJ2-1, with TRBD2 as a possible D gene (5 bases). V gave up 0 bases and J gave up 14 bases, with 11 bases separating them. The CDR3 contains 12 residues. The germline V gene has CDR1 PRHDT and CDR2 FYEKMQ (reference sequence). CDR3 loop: CASSLGRTHKFF. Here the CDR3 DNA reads TGTGCCAGCAGCTTAGGCCGGACTCATAAGTTCTTC.

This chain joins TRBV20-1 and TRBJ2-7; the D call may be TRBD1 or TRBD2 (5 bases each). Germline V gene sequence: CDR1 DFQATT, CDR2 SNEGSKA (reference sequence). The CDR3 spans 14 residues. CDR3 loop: CSADPGTGTYEQYF. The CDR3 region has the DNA TGCAGCGCCGATCCCGGGACGGGAACCTACGAGCAGTACTTC.

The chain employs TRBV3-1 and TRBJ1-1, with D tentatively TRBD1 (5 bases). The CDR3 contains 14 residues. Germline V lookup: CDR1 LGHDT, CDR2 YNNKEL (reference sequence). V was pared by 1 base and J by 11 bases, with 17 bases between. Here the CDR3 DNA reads TGTGCCAGCAGCCAAGGGGGGGTTCCCCGGAGTGCTTTCTTT. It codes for CASSQGGVPRSAFF. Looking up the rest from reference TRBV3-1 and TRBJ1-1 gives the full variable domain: DTAVSQTPKYLVTQMGNDKSIKCEQNLGHDTMYWYKQDSKKFLKIMFSYNNKELIINETVPNRFSPKSPDKAHLNLHINSLELGDSAVYFCASSQGGVPRSAFFGQGTRLTVV.

The CDR3 sequence: CASSAQIGTEAFF. CDR3 DNA: TGCGCCAGCAGTGCACAGATAGGGACTGAAGCTTTCTTT. The chain carries TRBV10-1 and TRBJ1-1; D not certain. The CDR3 contains 13 residues. The V gene lost 4 bases and the J gene lost 5 bases, with 11 bases spanning the gap. Germline CDR1 and CDR2: WNHNN and SYGVQD (reference sequence).

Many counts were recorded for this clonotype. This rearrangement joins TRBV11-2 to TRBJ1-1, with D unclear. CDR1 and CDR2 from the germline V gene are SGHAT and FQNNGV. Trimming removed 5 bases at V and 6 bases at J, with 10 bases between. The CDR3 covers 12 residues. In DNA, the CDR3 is TGTGCCAGCAGCCCCATAACGCCTGAAGCTTTCTTT. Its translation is CASSPITPEAFF.

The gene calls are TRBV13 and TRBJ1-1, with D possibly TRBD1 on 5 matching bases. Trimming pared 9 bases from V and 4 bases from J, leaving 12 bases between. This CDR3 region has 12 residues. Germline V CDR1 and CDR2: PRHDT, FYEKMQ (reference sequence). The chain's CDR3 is CAREGPGTEAFF. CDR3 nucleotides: TGTGCCAGGGAGGGGCCGGGCACTGAAGCTTTCTTT.